This T cell receptor (beta chain) came from a study of graft-versus-host responses after intestinal transplantation. In the study overall: Following induction with anti-thymocyte globulin, all recipients were given tacrolimus and steroids for two to four years. Whole-study findings and limits: The presence of high graft-versus-host to host-versus-graft clonal ratios in allografts characterized patients with graft-donor T cell macrochimerism.

This CDR3 is 15 amino acids long. Per the germline V gene, CDR1 is SGDLS and CDR2 is YYNGEE. Trimming cost V 4 bases and J 8 bases, with 19 bases left between them. Here immunoSEQ multiplex PCR was the method, and the copy in TCRdb shows in-frame clones only, minus some. The profile shows under 20,000 clones, about nine tenths of them singletons. A note on this clone: Its antigen is not known.

The TCR originated in a human patient who received an intestinal transplant, so some T cells may come from the graft donor. This material consisted of PBMCs, taken less than 240 days after intestinal transplant. V and J are TRBV9 and TRBJ1-5; no clear D. CDR3: CASSPSGVMDEPQHF. CDR3 DNA sequence: TGTGCCAGCAGCCCCTCCGGTGTTATGGATGAGCCCCAGCATTTT.